This entry lists 29 T cell receptor beta chains sequenced from one sample in a study of cytomegalovirus exposure and HLA in healthy donors. The PCR had 60 Vbeta and 13 Jbeta primers. Clones were read by immunoSEQ multiplex PCR, and TCRdb kept only the in-frame ones, dropping some. The sample lists some 180,000 clones; about 69% were seen once. Sequencing input: PBMCs. These receptors were obtained from a male donor in good health and CMV-seronegative.

This clone was detected only a few times. V is TRBV30 and J is TRBJ2-7; a weak D match, TRBD2 (6 bases). Germline V gene sequence: CDR1 GTSNPN, CDR2 SVGIG (reference sequence). This CDR3 is 11 amino acids long. The CDR3 here is CAQGGSYEQYF. The CDR3 bases are TGTGCTCAGGGAGGCTCCTACGAGCAGTACTTC.

This chain's CDR3 is CASGRDTEAFF. In nucleotides, the CDR3 is TGTGCCTCAGGCAGGGACACTGAAGCTTTCTTT. The chain is built from TRBV30 and TRBJ1-1; a weak D match, TRBD1 (5 bases). CDR3 length equals 11 residues. V lost 7 bases, J lost 3 bases, and 9 bases lay in between. In germline, CDR1 is GTSNPN, CDR2 SVGIG (reference sequence).

This chain connects TRBV6-5 to TRBJ2-1; D gene ambiguous. Trimming took 6 bases from V and 0 from J, leaving 12 bases between them. The CDR3 consists of 15 residues. Germline lookup yields CDR1 MNHEY and CDR2 SVGAGI. The CDR3 DNA sequence: TGTGCCAGCAGCCCAATCACGGTCTCCTACAATGAGCAGTTCTTC. Its translation: CASSPITVSYNEQFF.

The V gene is TRBV4-2, the J gene TRBJ2-1; D possibly corresponds to TRBD1 (5 bases). The CDR3 sequence is 15 residues long. CDR1 is LGHNA, CDR2 YNFKEQ, per germline. V shed 0 bases and J shed 4 bases, with 10 bases lying between them. CDR3 protein: CASSQDRTLYNEQFF. CDR3 nucleotides: TGTGCCAGCAGCCAAGATCGGACACTTTACAATGAGCAGTTCTTC.

The chain uses TRBV9 and TRBJ1-1; D is possibly TRBD1 (6 bases). CDR3 length: 15 residues. Germline V gene lookup returns CDR1 SGDLS and CDR2 YYNGEE. Trimming pared 3 bases from V and 2 bases from J, leaving 14 bases between. The CDR3 reads CASSAIQGLNTEAFF. CDR3 DNA: TGTGCCAGCAGCGCCATACAGGGTTTAAACACTGAAGCTTTCTTT.

Concerning this clone itself: The same CDR3 also results from other DNA sequences found in this sample. The chain employs TRBV20-1 and TRBJ1-3; D is ambiguous. Germline lookup yields CDR1 DFQATT and CDR2 SNEGSKA (reference sequence). The CDR3 has 11 amino acids. Trimming cost V 5 bases and J 0 bases, with 2 bases left between them. The CDR3 loop is CSALSGNTIYF. The DNA of the CDR3 is TGCAGTGCTCTCTCTGGAAACACCATATATTTT.

The V and J genes are TRBV7-2 and TRBJ2-3, with D possibly matching TRBD2 (6 bases). The CDR3 sequence is 14 residues long. Germline CDR1 reads SGHTA; CDR2 reads FQGNSA. The V gene lost 1 base and the J gene lost 6 bases, with 11 bases spanning the gap. CDR3 protein: CASSLVSLADTQYF. For the CDR3, the DNA is TGTGCCAGCAGCTTAGTGTCCCTAGCGGATACGCAGTATTTT.

The CDR3 loop is CASSYSIGGGVYEQYF. The DNA for the CDR3 is TGTGCCAGCAGTTACTCGATAGGCGGGGGGGTGTACGAGCAGTACTTC. V gene TRBV6-5 combines with J gene TRBJ2-7; 9 positions match TRBD2. Per germline, CDR1 MNHEY and CDR2 SVGAGI. Trimming removed 0 bases from V and 4 bases from J; junction bases left unmatched: 7. This CDR3 is 16 amino acids long.

The chain carries TRBV19 and TRBJ2-7; TRBD1 matches at 7 bases. There are 14 residues in the CDR3. From germline, CDR1 is LNHDA and CDR2 SQIVND (reference sequence). The ends lost 6 bases at V and 2 bases at J; junction bases unmatched: 7. The CDR3 bases are TGTGCCAGTAGGTCGGCTGGACAGGCCTACGAGCAGTACTTC. Translating it yields CASRSAGQAYEQYF. Filled out from reference TRBV19 and TRBJ2-7, the complete variable domain reads DGGITQSPKYLFRKEGQNVTLSCEQNLNHDAMYWYRQDPGQGLRLIYYSQIVNDFQKGDIAEGYSVSREKKESFPLTVTSAQKNPTAFYLCASRSAGQAYEQYFGPGTRLTVT.

This sequence joins TRBV5-6 and TRBJ1-1; no reliable D call. Trimming shortened V by 2 bases and J by 7 bases, and 9 bases separated the two germline ends. Germline CDR1 reads SGHDT; CDR2 reads YYEEEE. The CDR3 has 12 amino acids. The CDR3 bases are TGTGCCAGCAGCTTTGAGGGCATTGAAGCTTTCTTT. Protein sequence: CASSFEGIEAFF.

The CDR3 nucleotides are TGTGCCAGCAGCCCAAGACTAGCGGGGGGGAGGTACTCCTACAATGAGCAGTTCTTC. It yields the protein CASSPRLAGGRYSYNEQFF. The rearrangement links TRBV27 to TRBJ2-1; 14 nucleotides match TRBD2. Trimming removed 6 bases from V and 0 bases from J; junction bases left unmatched: 10. The CDR3 extends over 19 amino acids. Germline CDR1 reads MNHEY; CDR2 reads SMNVEV (reference sequence).

J is TRBJ2-1 and V is TRBV4-3; 7 bases are a match to TRBD2. J was trimmed by 10 bases and V by 0 bases; bases with no gene match: 15. The CDR3 covers 17 residues. Germline lookup yields CDR1 LGHNA and CDR2 YSLEER. The CDR3 here is CASSQDFGGGSGIEQFF. CDR3 bases: TGCGCCAGCAGCCAAGATTTTGGGGGGGGGAGCGGGATCGAGCAGTTCTTC.

V and J are TRBV6-5 and TRBJ2-2; possible D gene TRBD1, 5 bases. Germline lookup yields CDR1 MNHEY and CDR2 SVGAGI. V lost 3 bases and J lost 1, with 9 bases in between. The CDR3 has 15 amino acids. CDR3 region: CASSYRQRNTGELFF. For the CDR3, the DNA is TGTGCCAGCAGTTATCGACAGAGGAACACCGGGGAGCTGTTTTTT.

The CDR3 here is CASSNQAQPQHF. CDR3 sequence (DNA): TGTGCCAGTAGTAACCAGGCTCAGCCCCAGCATTTT. The chain has TRBV19 and TRBJ1-5; no firm D call. The CDR3 runs to 12 residues. Germline CDR1 is LNHDA and CDR2 is SQIVND (reference sequence). V was cut by 4 bases and J by 6 bases, with 7 bases left in between.

The chain uses TRBV28 and TRBJ2-7; tentative D call: TRBD2 (6 bases). V lost 7 bases to trimming and J lost 3 bases, with 16 bases between them. CDR3 length: 14 residues. Germline V gene sequence: CDR1 MDHEN, CDR2 SYDVKM. CDR3 in DNA: TGTGCCAGCAAATCCGGGACTGGGTACTACGAGCAGTACTTC. This codes for CASKSGTGYYEQYF.

This clone was found once. The chain recombines TRBV6-6 with TRBJ2-5; TRBD1 aligns across 9 bases. J was trimmed by 4 bases and V by 4 bases; bases with no gene match: 4. The CDR3 covers 14 residues. Germline loops: CDR1 MNHNY, CDR2 SVGAGI (reference sequence). This CDR3 reads CASSSPTGGETQYF. The CDR3, as DNA: TGTGCCAGCAGTTCCCCGACAGGGGGAGAGACCCAGTACTTC.

The gene calls are TRBV10-1 and TRBJ1-1; 9 bases fit TRBD1. The CDR3 runs 16 residues. Germline values: CDR1 WNHNN, CDR2 SYGVQD (reference sequence). V was clipped by 4 bases and J by 0 bases; unmatched bases: 6. CDR3: CASSARRTGVNTEAFF. The CDR3, as DNA: TGCGCCAGCAGTGCCCGACGGACAGGGGTGAACACTGAAGCTTTCTTT.

The chain links TRBV18 to TRBJ2-1, with TRBD1 identical over 7 bases. The CDR3 runs 17 residues. The germline gives CDR1 KGHSH, CDR2 LQKENI. Trimming at V came to 3 bases and at J to 7 bases, leaving 15 bases not matched to a gene. The CDR3: CASSPPIAGTAYNEQFF. As DNA, the CDR3 is TGTGCCAGCTCACCCCCTATAGCCGGGACAGCTTATAATGAGCAGTTCTTC.

This clone was seen once. The chain has TRBV28 and TRBJ1-1; D uncertain. Trimming removed 2 bases at V and 4 bases at J, with 8 bases between. Germline CDR1 is MDHEN and CDR2 is SYDVKM. The CDR3 totals 13 residues. CDR3 DNA: TGTGCCAGCAGTTTACGAGGGATCACTGAAGCTTTCTTT. Its protein is CASSLRGITEAFF.

J is TRBJ1-3 and V is TRBV9, with a tentative D call TRBD1 (6 bases). Looked up from germline, CDR1 is SGDLS and CDR2 is YYNGEE. V was shortened by 4 bases and J by 2 bases, with 22 bases between the two germline ends. The CDR3 loop spans 18 amino acids. CDR3 in amino acids: CASSPNPSTGWAGNTIYF. For the CDR3, the DNA is TGTGCCAGCAGCCCTAACCCCTCAACAGGGTGGGCTGGAAACACCATATATTTT. Full variable domain (remainder filled in from reference TRBV9 and TRBJ1-3): DSGVTQTPKHLITATGQRVTLRCSPRSGDLSVYWYQQSLDQGLQFLIQYYNGEERAKGNILERFSAQQFPDLHSELNLSSLELGDSALYFCASSPNPSTGWAGNTIYFGEGSWLTVV.

This clone was recorded a few times. The V call is TRBV30, the J call TRBJ2-1; 9 bases align to TRBD2. The CDR3 is 16 residues long. The trim removed 5 bases at V and 4 bases at J, leaving 12 bases unmatched. The germline CDR1 and CDR2 sequences are GTSNPN and SVGIG (reference sequence). The CDR3 nucleotides are TGTGCCTGGGGTGGATCAAGCGGGGGGCTTTACAATGAGCAGTTCTTC. Its protein is CAWGGSSGGLYNEQFF. The whole variable domain, filled in from reference TRBV30 and TRBJ2-1, reads SQTIHQWPATLVQPVGSPLSLECTVEGTSNPNLYWYRQAAGRGLQLLFYSVGIGQISSEVPQNLSASRPQDRQFILSSKKLLLSDSGFYLCAWGGSSGGLYNEQFFGPGTRLTVL.

Comments on this clone: Other DNA sequences in this sample translate to the same CDR3. The CDR3 coding sequence is TGCGCCAGCAGCCAGCAAGAGACCCAGTACTTC. It is translated as CASSQQETQYF. The J gene is TRBJ2-5, the V gene TRBV5-1; D uncertain. Germline-derived CDR1 and CDR2 are SGHRS and YFSETQ. V was shortened by 4 bases and J by 2 bases, with 3 bases between the two germline ends. The CDR3 extends over 11 amino acids.

The genes are TRBV7-3 and TRBJ2-1; 11 bases align to TRBD1. Germline assignment: CDR1 SGHTA and CDR2 FQGTGA. There are 15 residues in the CDR3. The V and J ends lost 5 bases and 4 bases, in that order; junction bases with no gene match: 4. CDR3 nucleotides: TGTGCCAGCAGCCGCGGACAGGGGGCGTACAATGAGCAGTTCTTC. Translating gives CASSRGQGAYNEQFF. Supplemented by reference TRBV7-3 and TRBJ2-1, the full variable domain reads GAGVSQTPSNKVTEKGKYVELRCDPISGHTALYWYRQSLGQGPEFLIYFQGTGAADDSGLPNDRFFAVRPEGSVSTLKIQRTERGDSAVYLCASSRGQGAYNEQFFGPGTRLTVL.

The chain carries TRBV7-8 and TRBJ2-7; 8 bases are shared with TRBD1. V lost 5 bases to trimming and J lost 7 bases; unmatched junction nucleotides: 16. From germline, CDR1 is SGHVS and CDR2 FQNEAQ. CDR3 size: 16 residues. CDR3 amino acids: CASSHQPGQGDREQYF. CDR3 nucleotides: TGTGCCAGCAGCCATCAGCCTGGACAGGGAGATAGAGAGCAGTACTTC.

The DNA for the CDR3 is TGTGCCAGCAGTGGCCAGACCCCCAGGGGCTATGGCTACACCTTC. The encoded protein is CASSGQTPRGYGYTF. The chain joins TRBV2 to TRBJ1-2; D might be TRBD1 (6 bases). There are 15 residues in the CDR3. The V end lost 4 bases, the J end lost 4 bases, and 16 bases lay between the germline ends. CDR1 is SNHLY and CDR2 is FYNNEI in the germline V gene.

About this clone: An end of the junction differs from the germline gene, which may be a read error. The V gene is TRBV7-6, the J gene TRBJ1-5; no clear D gene. Germline V gene sequence: CDR1 SGHVS, CDR2 FNYEAQ. The CDR3 loop spans 14 amino acids. CDR3 DNA: TGTGCCAGCAGCACGGGGTTTAGCAATCGGCCCCAGCATTTT. As protein: CASSTGFSNRPQHF.

This clone was seen a handful of times. Other DNA sequences within the sample encode an identical CDR3. DNA of the CDR3: TGCGCCAGCAGCTTGGCAGGGGATCAGCCCCAGCATTTT. It encodes CASSLAGDQPQHF. V and J are TRBV5-1 and TRBJ1-5; D possibly corresponds to TRBD1 (6 bases). This CDR3 comprises 13 residues. Germline V gene lookup returns CDR1 SGHRS and CDR2 YFSETQ. The V end was cut by 0 bases, the J end by 5 bases, with 6 bases between. The variable domain in full, completed from reference TRBV5-1 and TRBJ1-5, reads KAGVTQTPRYLIKTRGQQVTLSCSPISGHRSVSWYQQTPGQGLQFLFEYFSETQRNKGNFPGRFSGRQFSNSRSEMNVSTLELGDSALYLCASSLAGDQPQHFGDGTRLSIL.

The CDR3 DNA reads TGTGCCAGCAGTTACTGGGAGTCCCCAAAAGAGACCCAGTACTTC. It encodes CASSYWESPKETQYF. V usage is TRBV6-5 and J usage is TRBJ2-5, with D possibly matching TRBD2 (5 bases). The CDR3 loop spans 15 amino acids. Per germline, CDR1 MNHEY and CDR2 SVGAGI. Trimming cost V 1 base and J 3 bases, with 12 bases left between them.

The chain recombines TRBV25-1 with TRBJ2-3; 9 nucleotides agree with TRBD2. The CDR3 has 16 residues. The junction had 11 bases not matched to a gene; V was cut back by 7 bases and J by 3 bases. The germline gives CDR1 MGHDK, CDR2 SYGVNS. CDR3 sequence: CASTPRTSAGTDTQYF. The DNA of the CDR3 is TGTGCCAGCACCCCCAGGACTAGCGCGGGGACAGATACGCAGTATTTT. Full variable domain (rest looked up from reference TRBV25-1 and TRBJ2-3): EADIYQTPRYLVIGTGKKITLECSQTMGHDKMYWYQQDPGMELHLIHYSYGVNSTEKGDLSSESTVSRIRTEHFPLTLESARPSHTSQYLCASTPRTSAGTDTQYFGPGTRLTVL.